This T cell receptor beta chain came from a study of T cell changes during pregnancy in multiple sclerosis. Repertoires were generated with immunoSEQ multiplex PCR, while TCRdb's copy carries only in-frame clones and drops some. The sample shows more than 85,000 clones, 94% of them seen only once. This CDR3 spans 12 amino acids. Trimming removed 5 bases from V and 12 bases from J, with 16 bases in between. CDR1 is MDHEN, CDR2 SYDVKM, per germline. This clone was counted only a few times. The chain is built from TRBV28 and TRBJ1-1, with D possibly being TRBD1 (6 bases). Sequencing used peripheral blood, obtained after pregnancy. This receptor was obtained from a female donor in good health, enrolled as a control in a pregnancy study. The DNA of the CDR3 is TGTGCCAGCAGTCCCGACAGGAGTTCAACTTTCTTT. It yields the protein CASSPDRSSTFF.